These 6 T cell receptor beta chains were all obtained from the same sample, sequenced in a study of cytomegalovirus exposure and HLA in healthy donors. It was with 60 Vbeta and 13 Jbeta primers that the PCR ran. Libraries were prepared by immunoSEQ multiplex PCR; TCRdb keeps only in-frame clonotypes and omits some of them. The sample lists about 130,000 clones; roughly a sixth were seen once. The sequenced sample consisted of PBMCs. Receptors originate from a female donor in good health and CMV-seropositive.

This clone has more than one count but fewer than ten. The V and J genes are TRBV11-3 and TRBJ2-1; 14 bases match TRBD2. The CDR3 is made up of 20 amino acids. The germline V gene has CDR1 SGHNT and CDR2 YENEEA. V was pared by 5 bases and J by 0 bases, with 12 bases of the junction left unmatched. The CDR3 protein is CASSPGLAGGTFYSYNEQFF. The CDR3 DNA reads as TGTGCCAGCAGCCCCGGACTAGCGGGGGGAACATTCTACTCCTACAATGAGCAGTTCTTC.

The rearrangement uses TRBV6-5 and TRBJ1-1; D perhaps matches TRBD1 (6 bases). The germline CDR1 and CDR2 sequences are MNHEY and SVGAGI. V lost 4 bases and J 4 bases, leaving 13 bases between the germline ends. This CDR3 has 14 amino acids. The CDR3 spells CASSSATGLTEAFF. CDR3 DNA sequence: TGTGCCAGCAGTTCGGCCACAGGGCTCACTGAAGCTTTCTTT.

The rearrangement links TRBV13 to TRBJ2-1, with 9 bases lining up with TRBD2. V gave up 3 bases and J gave up 6 bases; unmatched junction bases: 6. The CDR3 contains 15 residues. Germline values: CDR1 PRHDT, CDR2 FYEKMQ (reference sequence). For the CDR3, the DNA is TGTGCCAGCAGCTTCTTGGCTAGCGGGGCCAATGAGCAGTTCTTC. It is translated as CASSFLASGANEQFF.

This clone was detected a few times. The chain combines TRBV5-1 with TRBJ2-5, with a weak D call TRBD1 (5 bases). With 3 bases removed from V and 1 base from J, the gap between germline ends came to 10 bases. CDR1 and CDR2 (germline): SGHRS, YFSETQ. The CDR3 has 14 amino acids. As DNA, the CDR3 is TGCGCCAGCAGCTCCACCAGGGTCCAAGAGACCCAGTACTTC. It translates to CASSSTRVQETQYF.

This chain links TRBV28 with TRBJ1-5; D uncertain. This CDR3 has 15 amino acids. The germline gives CDR1 MDHEN, CDR2 SYDVKM. Trimming removed 6 bases from V and 0 bases from J, with 12 bases in between. Here the CDR3 reads CASSPRTYSNQPQHF. The CDR3 DNA sequence: TGTGCCAGCAGCCCACGTACATATAGCAATCAGCCCCAGCATTTT.

This clone was detected only a few times. The gene calls are TRBV7-9 and TRBJ1-2; 12 bases are shared with TRBD1. The ends lost 8 bases at V and 7 bases at J; junction bases unmatched: 17. The germline gives CDR1 SEHNR, CDR2 FQNEAQ (reference sequence). The CDR3 has 17 amino acids. CDR3 protein: CASESLGTGGRGGGYTF. The CDR3 nucleotides read TGTGCCAGCGAAAGTCTCGGGACAGGGGGCCGGGGGGGTGGCTACACCTTC.